The 21 T cell receptor beta chains given below trace back to one sample, sequenced in a study of tumor-infiltrating lymphocytes in primary liver carcinoma. The study co-extracted DNA and RNA from about 20-30 mg of unsorted bulk tissue. A constant-region primer served to make TCR beta cDNA from approximately 490 ng total RNA. The TCR beta library was amplified through three nested multiplex PCR rounds in a modified ARM-PCR procedure. The two initial PCR rounds, around 11 cycles each, used TRBV1-TRBV30 forward and C-beta reverse primers. TCRdb processed the multiplex PCR reads anew with MiXCR; each CDR3 protein has one entry. The repertoire holds approximately 92,000 distinct CDR3 sequences, with just over 65% as singletons. Sequenced input: tumor-adjacent normal liver tissue. The receptor set was obtained from a man aged 40-49 years with primary liver carcinoma and hepatitis B virus infection.

This clonotype came up many times. The chain links TRBV6-1 to TRBJ2-1; D remains unclear. This CDR3 is 13 amino acids long. The germline V gene encodes CDR1 MNHNS and CDR2 SASEGT. Deletions cut 6 bases from V and 8 bases from J, with 14 bases between. The CDR3 DNA is TGTGCCAGCAGGTTAAACCCCGGCGATGAGCAGTTCTTC. This translates into CASRLNPGDEQFF.

This clonotype was detected a few times. A much larger clone sits a single nucleotide away, making a read error possible. The J gene is TRBJ2-7, the V gene TRBV6-6; no firm D call. Germline CDR1 is MNHNY and CDR2 is SVGAGI (reference sequence). This CDR3 spans 11 amino acids. Here the CDR3 DNA reads TGTGGCAGCAGCACCCATTACGAGCAGTACTTC. This gives the protein CGSSTHYEQYF.

Of note for this clonotype: At one boundary the junction diverges from the germline segment, which might be a read error. CDR3 sequence reads: CSVEAQDGYTF. The CDR3 nucleotides read TGCAGTGTTGAAGCCCAGGATGGCTACACCTTC. This chain links TRBV29-1 with TRBJ1-2; no firm D call. CDR3 size: 11 residues. CDR1 and CDR2 (germline): SQVTM, ANQGSEA.

The sample holds a few counts of this clonotype. Just one base apart from a much larger clone, this may be a read error. The V and J genes are TRBV6-2 or TRBV6-3 and TRBJ2-7; D gene unclear. Trimming cost V 0 bases and J 2 bases, with 11 bases left between them. The germline gives CDR1 MNHEY, CDR2 SVGEGT. The CDR3 length is 15 residues. In nucleotides, the CDR3 is TGTGCCAGCAGTTACTCTGACGGTAAAACCTACGAGCAGTACTTC. It translates to CASSYSDGKTYEQYF.

This clonotype was seen a few times. Being one base from a much bigger clone, this may be a read error. The V gene is TRBV7-8, the J gene TRBJ2-7; TRBD1 might be the D (5 bases). CDR3 length: 13 residues. Germline loops: CDR1 SGHVS, CDR2 FQNEAQ. The CDR3 here is CTSAFGAPYEQYF. Written as DNA, the CDR3 is TGTACCAGCGCCTTTGGGGCACCCTACGAGCAGTACTTC.

About this clonotype itself: A much larger clone sits a single nucleotide away, making a read error possible. The gene calls are TRBV14 and TRBJ1-1; D is perhaps TRBD1 (6 bases). V lost 4 bases and J lost 7, with 19 bases in between. Germline loops: CDR1 SGHDN, CDR2 FVKESK. This CDR3 is 15 amino acids long. CDR3 bases: TGTGCCAGCAGCCTACAGGGTATTCCGAATATTGAAGCTTTCTTT. It yields the protein CASSLQGIPNIEAFF.

On this clonotype itself: A clone one base away is much larger, so this may be a read error. V usage is TRBV5-4 and J usage is TRBJ2-3; either TRBD1 or TRBD2 may supply D (6 bases each). The V gene's germline CDR1 is SGHNT and CDR2 YYREEE (reference sequence). This CDR3 comprises 14 residues. V was pared by 3 bases and J by 1 base, with 9 bases between. The CDR3 DNA reads TGTGCCAGCAGCTCAAGGGGGGGCACAGATACGCAGTATTTT. This encodes CASSSRGGTDTQYF. The full variable domain, its missing parts supplied by reference TRBV5-4 and TRBJ2-3, is ETGVTQSPTHLIKTRGQQVTLRCSSQSGHNTVSWYQQALGQGPQFIFQYYREEENGRGNFPPRFSGLQFPNYSSELNVNALELDDSALYLCASSSRGGTDTQYFGPGTRLTVL.

V is TRBV29-1 and J is TRBJ2-6, with D perhaps assigned TRBD1 or TRBD2 (5 bases each). The CDR3 runs to 14 residues. Germline CDR1 is SQVTM and CDR2 is ANQGSEA. Trimming took 4 bases from V and 12 from J, leaving 19 bases between them. The CDR3 loop reads CSVATRTGTSVLTF. The DNA for the CDR3 is TGCAGCGTTGCTACACGGACTGGGACCAGCGTCCTGACTTTC.

Worth noting for this clonotype: Without the conserved terminal phenylalanine or tryptophan, this CDR3 likely stems from a read error. The chain recombines TRBV11-2 with TRBJ2-1; D unclear. The CDR3 contains 16 residues. Germline V gives CDR1 SGHAT, CDR2 FQNNGV. The CDR3 DNA reads TGTGCCAGCAGCTTAGAATTGGACGGGCTATACATTGAGCAGTTCTTA. Translation gives CASSLELDGLYIEQFL.

This clonotype is categorized as large. J is TRBJ2-1 and V is TRBV11-3; TRBD1 might be the D (5 bases). V was trimmed by 1 base and J by 6 bases, leaving 10 bases between them. The CDR3 is 14 amino acids. CDR1 and CDR2 (germline): SGHNT, YENEEA. DNA for the CDR3: TGTGCCAGCAGCTTAGTTGGGCAGGGCAATGAGCAGTTCTTC. This sequence encodes CASSLVGQGNEQFF.

This chain connects TRBV28 to TRBJ2-7; D gene uncertain. The germline gives CDR1 MDHEN, CDR2 SYDVKM. The CDR3 has 14 residues. Trimming shortened V by 6 bases and J by 0 bases, and 12 bases separated the two germline ends. The CDR3 loop is CASRYGSGSYEQYF. CDR3 DNA: TGTGCCAGCAGGTACGGGTCCGGCTCCTACGAGCAGTACTTC.

To note about this clonotype: One end of the junction is discordant with germline, which a read error may explain. The CDR3 spells CVSSSGLAGGSTDTQYF. CDR3 coding DNA: TGTGTCAGCAGCTCTGGACTAGCGGGGGGGAGCACAGATACGCAGTATTTT. V usage is TRBV11-2 and J usage is TRBJ2-3; 15 positions match TRBD2. Germline values: CDR1 SGHAT, CDR2 FQNNGV. CDR3 length equals 17 residues.

A remark on this clonotype: Its ends do not fully match the called genes, so a read error is possible. The chain has TRBV29-1 and TRBJ2-1; possible D gene TRBD2, 6 bases. Germline V gene sequence: CDR1 SQVTM, CDR2 ANQGSEA. This CDR3 has 15 amino acids. In DNA, the CDR3 is TGCAGCGTTGAAGGAAGGGACTCCCATCTCTATGAGCAATTCTTC. Encoded protein: CSVEGRDSHLYEQFF.

This clonotype appeared a single time. The CDR3: CACHDMVHEQYF. CDR3 DNA sequence: TGTGCCTGTCATGATATGGTACACGAGCAGTACTTC. V and J are TRBV30 and TRBJ2-7; no clear D. V was cut by 6 bases and J by 5 bases, with 14 bases left in between. There are 12 residues in the CDR3. Germline V gives CDR1 GTSNPN, CDR2 SVGIG (reference sequence).

This clonotype has more than one count but fewer than ten. No conserved phenylalanine or tryptophan ends this CDR3, so it is likely a read error. The genes are TRBV6-6 and TRBJ2-1; TRBD1 or TRBD2 may be the D gene (6 bases each). The CDR3 has 13 amino acids. V lost 11 bases and J 9 bases, leaving 20 bases between the germline ends. Germline V lookup: CDR1 MNHNY, CDR2 SVGAGI (reference sequence). Here the CDR3 reads CAGKGGIGVEQFL. In DNA form, the CDR3 reads TGTGCCGGGAAGGGGGGCATCGGTGTTGAGCAGTTCCTC.

The V and J genes are TRBV29-1 and TRBJ2-1; D call uncertain. CDR1 is SQVTM and CDR2 is ANQGSEA in the germline V gene. The CDR3 totals 11 residues. CDR3 residues: CSLAIYNEQFF. CDR3 nucleotide sequence: TGCAGTCTTGCAATTTACAATGAGCAGTTCTTC.

Regarding this clonotype: An end of the junction does not agree with germline; a read error may underlie this. The CDR3 DNA is TGCAGCGTGAGGAGGGAAATCTACGAGCAGTATTTC. It is translated as CSVRREIYEQYF. V usage is TRBV29-1 and J usage is TRBJ2-7; a possible D gene is TRBD2 (6 bases). CDR3 size: 12 residues. The germline V gene encodes CDR1 SQVTM and CDR2 ANQGSEA.

V and J are TRBV24-1 and TRBJ2-3; no reliable D call. Germline CDR1 is KGHDR and CDR2 is SFDVKD. This CDR3 spans 13 amino acids. V was cut by 5 bases and J by 4 bases, with 9 bases left in between. The CDR3 is CATSGRESDTQYF. The CDR3, as DNA: TGTGCCACCAGTGGAAGGGAATCAGATACGCAGTATTTT.

For this clonotype: Germline and junction disagree at one end, which may indicate a read error. The chain joins TRBV5-4 to TRBJ1-1; D not resolved. Germline V gene data show CDR1 as SGHNT and CDR2 as YYREEE (reference sequence). The CDR3 is 13 amino acids. CDR3 protein: CASSFVGNTEAFF. The CDR3 DNA reads as TGTGCCAGTAGCTTCGTGGGGAACACTGAAGCTTTCTTT.

This clonotype was detected many times. V and J are TRBV29-1 and TRBJ2-7; 8 bases line up with TRBD2. Germline assignment: CDR1 SQVTM and CDR2 ANQGSEA. This CDR3 comprises 11 residues. Trimming took 5 bases from V and 5 from J; bases not matched to a gene: 2. In DNA form, the CDR3 reads TGCAGCGTTCTGCGGGGGGACGAGCAGTACTTC. The encoded protein is CSVLRGDEQYF.

A note on this clonotype: The final CDR3 position lacks the conserved phenylalanine or tryptophan, pointing to a likely read error. The chain carries TRBV10-2 and TRBJ2-7; 11 bases line up with TRBD2. Gene TRBJ2-1 matches the end of the DNA better, so the J call may be wrong. The CDR3 length is 14 residues. CDR1 and CDR2 from the germline V gene are WSHSY and SAAADI. The CDR3 protein is CASSLGLADYGQFS. Here the CDR3 DNA reads TGCGCCAGCAGCCTGGGACTAGCGGACTATGGGCAGTTCTCC.